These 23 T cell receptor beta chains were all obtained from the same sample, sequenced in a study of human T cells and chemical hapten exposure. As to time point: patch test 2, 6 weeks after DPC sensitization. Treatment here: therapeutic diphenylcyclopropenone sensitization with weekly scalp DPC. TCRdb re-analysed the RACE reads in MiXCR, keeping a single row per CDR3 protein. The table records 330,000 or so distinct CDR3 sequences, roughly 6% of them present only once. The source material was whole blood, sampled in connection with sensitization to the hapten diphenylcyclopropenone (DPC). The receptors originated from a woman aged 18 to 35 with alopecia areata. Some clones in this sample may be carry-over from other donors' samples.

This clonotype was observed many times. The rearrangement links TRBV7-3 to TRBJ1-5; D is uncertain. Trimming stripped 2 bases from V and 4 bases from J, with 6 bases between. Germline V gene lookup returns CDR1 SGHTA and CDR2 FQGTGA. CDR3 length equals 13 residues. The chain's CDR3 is CASSLFENQPQHF. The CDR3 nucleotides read TGTGCCAGCAGCTTATTTGAGAATCAGCCCCAGCATTTT. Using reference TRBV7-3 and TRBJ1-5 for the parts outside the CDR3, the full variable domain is GAGVSQTPSNKVTEKGKYVELRCDPISGHTALYWYRQSLGQGPEFLIYFQGTGAADDSGLPNDRFFAVRPEGSVSTLKIQRTERGDSAVYLCASSLFENQPQHFGDGTRLSIL.

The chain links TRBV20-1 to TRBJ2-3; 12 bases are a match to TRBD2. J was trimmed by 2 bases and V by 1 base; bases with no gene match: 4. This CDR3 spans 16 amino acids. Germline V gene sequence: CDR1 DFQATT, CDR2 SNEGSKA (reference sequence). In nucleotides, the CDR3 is TGCAGTGCTAGAGCCGGACTAGCGGGACTCACAGATACGCAGTATTTT. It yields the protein CSARAGLAGLTDTQYF.

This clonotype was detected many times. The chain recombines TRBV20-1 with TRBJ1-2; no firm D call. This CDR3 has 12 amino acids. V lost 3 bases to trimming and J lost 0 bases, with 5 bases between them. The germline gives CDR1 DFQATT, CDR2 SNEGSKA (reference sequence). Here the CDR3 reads CSARQANYGYTF. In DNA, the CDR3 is TGCAGTGCTAGGCAAGCTAACTATGGCTACACCTTC.

This CDR3 is CASSPGPLKGQPQHF. In DNA, the CDR3 is TGTGCCAGCAGTCCCGGGCCCCTAAAGGGGCAGCCCCAGCATTTT. The rearrangement joins TRBV28 to TRBJ1-5; D is perhaps TRBD1 (5 bases). The germline V gene has CDR1 MDHEN and CDR2 SYDVKM. The CDR3 totals 15 residues. With 5 bases removed from V and 7 bases from J, the gap between germline ends came to 18 bases.

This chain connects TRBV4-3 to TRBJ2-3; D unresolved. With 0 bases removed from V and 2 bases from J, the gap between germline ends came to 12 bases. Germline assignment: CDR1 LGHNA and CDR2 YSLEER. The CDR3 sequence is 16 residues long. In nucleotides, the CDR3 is TGCGCCAGCAGCCAAGAACCAAGGCGAGTCACAGATACGCAGTATTTT. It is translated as CASSQEPRRVTDTQYF.

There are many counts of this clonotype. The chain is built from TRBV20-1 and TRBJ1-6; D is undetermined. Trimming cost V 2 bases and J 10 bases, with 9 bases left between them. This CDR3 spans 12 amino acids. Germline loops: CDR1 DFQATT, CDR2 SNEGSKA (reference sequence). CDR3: CSARSFGSPLHF. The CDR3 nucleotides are TGCAGTGCTAGAAGCTTCGGGTCACCCCTCCACTTT.

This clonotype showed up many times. The CDR3 DNA is TGTGCCATCACCTCGACTGGATACAATGAGCAGTTCTTC. Translation gives CAITSTGYNEQFF. V is TRBV10-3 and J is TRBJ2-1; no clear D. Germline V gene lookup returns CDR1 ENHRY and CDR2 SYGVKD. The V and J ends lost 7 bases and 4 bases respectively, with 11 bases between them. The CDR3 contains 13 residues.

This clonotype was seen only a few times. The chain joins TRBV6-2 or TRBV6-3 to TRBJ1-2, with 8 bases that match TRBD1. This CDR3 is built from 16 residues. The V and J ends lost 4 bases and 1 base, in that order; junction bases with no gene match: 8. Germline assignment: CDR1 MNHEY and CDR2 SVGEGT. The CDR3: CASSSTGTGRNYGYTF. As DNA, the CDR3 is TGTGCCAGCAGTTCTACCGGGACAGGACGTAACTATGGCTACACCTTC.

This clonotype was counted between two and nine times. DNA for the CDR3: TGTGCCAGCAGCTTATCAGGGTCCCAAGAGACCCAGTACTTC. Translated, it gives CASSLSGSQETQYF. J is TRBJ2-5 and V is TRBV7-2; D is perhaps TRBD1 (5 bases). Germline CDR1 reads SGHTA; CDR2 reads FQGNSA. This CDR3 is 14 amino acids long. With 2 bases removed from V and 1 base from J, the gap between germline ends came to 8 bases.

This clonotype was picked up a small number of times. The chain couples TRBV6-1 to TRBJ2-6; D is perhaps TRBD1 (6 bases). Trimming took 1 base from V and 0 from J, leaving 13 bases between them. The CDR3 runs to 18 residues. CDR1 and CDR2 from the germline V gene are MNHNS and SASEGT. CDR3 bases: TGTGCCAGCAGTGAAGGACAGGCGAAAAGCTCTGGGGCCAACGTCCTGACTTTC. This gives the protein CASSEGQAKSSGANVLTF.

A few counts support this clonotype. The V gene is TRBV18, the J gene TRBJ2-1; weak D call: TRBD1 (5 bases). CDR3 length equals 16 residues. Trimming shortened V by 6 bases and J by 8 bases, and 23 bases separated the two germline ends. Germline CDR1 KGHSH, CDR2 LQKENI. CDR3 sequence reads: CASSPQGYGSLDEQFF. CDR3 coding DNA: TGTGCCAGCTCTCCCCAGGGATATGGATCGTTGGATGAGCAGTTCTTC.

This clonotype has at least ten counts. The CDR3, as DNA: TGTGCCAGCAGTGGGACGCCCGTTGAAGCTTTCTTT. This encodes CASSGTPVEAFF. The chain joins TRBV2 to TRBJ1-1; D not resolved. Between the trimmed V and J ends, which lost 4 bases and 7 bases, there was a span of 10 bases. The CDR3 runs to 12 residues. In germline, CDR1 is SNHLY, CDR2 FYNNEI.

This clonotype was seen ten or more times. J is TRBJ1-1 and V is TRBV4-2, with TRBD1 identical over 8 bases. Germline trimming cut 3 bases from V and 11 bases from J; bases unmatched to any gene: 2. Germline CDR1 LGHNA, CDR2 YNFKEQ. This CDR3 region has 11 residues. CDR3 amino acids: CASSQRQGAFF. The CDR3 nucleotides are TGTGCCAGCAGCCAGAGACAGGGGGCTTTCTTT.

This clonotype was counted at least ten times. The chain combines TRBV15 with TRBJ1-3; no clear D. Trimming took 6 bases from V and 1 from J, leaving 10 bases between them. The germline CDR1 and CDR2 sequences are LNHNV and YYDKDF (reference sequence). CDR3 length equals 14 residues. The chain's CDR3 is CATSPRASGNTIYF. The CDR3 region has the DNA TGTGCCACCAGTCCCCGGGCGTCTGGAAACACCATATATTTT.

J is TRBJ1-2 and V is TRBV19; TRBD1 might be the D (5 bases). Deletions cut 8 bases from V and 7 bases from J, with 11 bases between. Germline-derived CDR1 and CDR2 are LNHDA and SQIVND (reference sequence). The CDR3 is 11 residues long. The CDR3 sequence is CASYRDGGYTF. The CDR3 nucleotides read TGTGCCAGTTATCGGGACGGTGGCTACACCTTC.

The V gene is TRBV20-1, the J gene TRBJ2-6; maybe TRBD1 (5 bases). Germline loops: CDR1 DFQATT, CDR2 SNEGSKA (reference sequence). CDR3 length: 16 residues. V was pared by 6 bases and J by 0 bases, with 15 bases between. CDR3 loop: CSASGAWVSGANVLTF. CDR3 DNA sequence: TGCAGTGCCAGTGGGGCTTGGGTCTCTGGGGCCAACGTCCTGACTTTC.

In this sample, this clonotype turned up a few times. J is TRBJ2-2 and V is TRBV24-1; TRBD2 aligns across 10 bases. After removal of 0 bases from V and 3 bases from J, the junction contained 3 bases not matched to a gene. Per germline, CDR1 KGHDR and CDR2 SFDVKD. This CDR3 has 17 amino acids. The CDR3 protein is CATSDLWTSGDTGELFF. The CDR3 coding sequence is TGTGCCACCAGTGATTTGTGGACTAGCGGCGACACCGGGGAGCTGTTTTTT.

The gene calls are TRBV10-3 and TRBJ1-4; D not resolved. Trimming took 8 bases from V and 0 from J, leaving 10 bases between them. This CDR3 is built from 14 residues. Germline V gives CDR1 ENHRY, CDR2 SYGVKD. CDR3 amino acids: CAIRPAATNEKLFF. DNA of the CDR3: TGTGCCATCCGCCCGGCAGCAACTAATGAAAAACTGTTTTTT.

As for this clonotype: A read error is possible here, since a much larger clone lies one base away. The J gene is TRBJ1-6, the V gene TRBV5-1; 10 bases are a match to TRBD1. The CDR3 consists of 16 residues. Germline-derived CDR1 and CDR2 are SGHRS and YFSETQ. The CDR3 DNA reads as TGCGCCAGCAGGTTAATCCCGGGACAGGGGAATTCACCCCTCCGCTTT. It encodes CASRLIPGQGNSPLRF.

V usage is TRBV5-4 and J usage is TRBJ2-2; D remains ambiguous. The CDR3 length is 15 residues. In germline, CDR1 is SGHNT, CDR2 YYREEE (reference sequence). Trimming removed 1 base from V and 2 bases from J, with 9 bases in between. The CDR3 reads CASSLKGFNTGELFF. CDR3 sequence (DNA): TGTGCCAGCAGCTTGAAGGGATTCAACACCGGGGAGCTGTTTTTT.

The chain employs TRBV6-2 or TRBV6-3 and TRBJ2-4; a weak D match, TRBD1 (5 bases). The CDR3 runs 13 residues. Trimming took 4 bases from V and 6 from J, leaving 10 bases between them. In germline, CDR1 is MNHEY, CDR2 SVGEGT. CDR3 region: CASSWTYRNIQYF. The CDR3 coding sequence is TGTGCCAGCAGTTGGACATATCGAAACATTCAGTACTTC.

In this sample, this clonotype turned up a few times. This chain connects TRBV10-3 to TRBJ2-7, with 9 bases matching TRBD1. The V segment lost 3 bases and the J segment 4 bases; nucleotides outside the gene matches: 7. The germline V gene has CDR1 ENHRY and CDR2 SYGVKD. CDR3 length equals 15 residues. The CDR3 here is CAISDEWTGVYEQYF. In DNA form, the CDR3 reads TGTGCCATCAGTGACGAATGGACAGGGGTTTACGAGCAGTACTTC.

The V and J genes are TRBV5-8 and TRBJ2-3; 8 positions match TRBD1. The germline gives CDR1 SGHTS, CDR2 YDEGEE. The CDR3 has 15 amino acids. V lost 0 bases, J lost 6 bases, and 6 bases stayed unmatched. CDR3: CASSLGQGNRDTQYF. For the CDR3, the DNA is TGTGCCAGCAGCTTGGGACAGGGGAATAGGGATACGCAGTATTTT.